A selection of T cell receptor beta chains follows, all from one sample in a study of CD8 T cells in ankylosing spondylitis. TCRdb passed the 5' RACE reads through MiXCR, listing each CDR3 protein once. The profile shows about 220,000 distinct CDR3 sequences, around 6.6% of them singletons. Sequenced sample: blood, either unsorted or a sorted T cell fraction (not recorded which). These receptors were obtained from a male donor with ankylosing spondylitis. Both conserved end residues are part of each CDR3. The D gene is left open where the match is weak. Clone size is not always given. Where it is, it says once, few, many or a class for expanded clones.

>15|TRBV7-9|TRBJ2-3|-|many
TGTGCCAGCAGCTCGATGGGTCGCGGCACAGATACGCAGTATTTT
CASSSMGRGTDTQYF
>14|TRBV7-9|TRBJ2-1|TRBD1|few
TGTGCCAGCAGTACCGGGACAGGGGCCGATGAGCAGTTCTTC
CASSTGTGADEQFF
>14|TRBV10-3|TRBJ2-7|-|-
TGTGCCATCAGCGCCGGGACTGGACTCTACGAGCAGTACTTC
CAISAGTGLYEQYF
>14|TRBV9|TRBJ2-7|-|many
TGTGCCAGCAGCGTAGCAGCGGGCCCCTACGAGCAGTACTTC
CASSVAAGPYEQYF
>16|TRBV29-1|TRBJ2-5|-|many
TGCAGCGTTGAAGCTGGACCAGGGGAGGGTTGGGAGACCCAGTACTTC
CSVEAGPGEGWETQYF
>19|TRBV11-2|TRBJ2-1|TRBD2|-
TGTGCCAGCAGCTCCTTAGCGGGAGCTGGGTGGATCAGGGGCAATGAGCAGTTCTTC
CASSSLAGAGWIRGNEQFF
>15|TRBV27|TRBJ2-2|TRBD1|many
TGTGCCAGCAGTTGGATCGGACAGGGGACCGGGGAGCTGTTTTTT
CASSWIGQGTGELFF
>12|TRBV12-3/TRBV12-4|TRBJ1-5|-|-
TGTGCCAGCACCCTTGGGGGTCAGCCCCAGCATTTT
CASTLGGQPQHF
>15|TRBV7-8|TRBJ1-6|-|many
TGTGCCAGCAGCTTAGTTCGGGGACATAATTCACCCCTCCACTTT
CASSLVRGHNSPLHF
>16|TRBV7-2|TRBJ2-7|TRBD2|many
TGTGCCAGCAGCTCCCCCGTGGCTAGCGGGAACTACGAGCAGTACTTC
CASSSPVASGNYEQYF
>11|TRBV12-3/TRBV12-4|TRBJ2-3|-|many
TGTGCCAGCAGTTTTGTGGATACGCAGTATTTT
CASSFVDTQYF
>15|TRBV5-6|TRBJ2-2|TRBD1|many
TGTGCCAGCAGCTTTGGGACAGGGTCTGTCGGGGAGCTGTTTTTT
CASSFGTGSVGELFF
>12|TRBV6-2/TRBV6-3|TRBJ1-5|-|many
TGTGCCAGCAGTGCCGGGACCTTATTCCAGCATTTT
CASSAGTLFQHF
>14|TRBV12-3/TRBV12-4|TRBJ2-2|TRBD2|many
TGTGCCAGCAGTTTAGGGGGACTAATCGGGGAGCTGTTTTTT
CASSLGGLIGELFF
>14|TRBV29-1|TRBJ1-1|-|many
TGCAGCGTTGAAGGAGGAGGCAGCTCCGAAAGAGCTTTCTTT
CSVEGGGSSERAFF
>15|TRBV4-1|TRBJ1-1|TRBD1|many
TGCGCCAGCAGCTGGGGACAGGGGGCGAGCACTGAAGCTTTCTTT
CASSWGQGASTEAFF
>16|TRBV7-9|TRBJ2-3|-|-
TGTGCCAGCAGCCCCCGTAGCGGACCTAGCACAGATACGCAGTATTTT
CASSPRSGPSTDTQYF
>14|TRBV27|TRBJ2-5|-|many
TGTGCCAGCAGTCGGGTGCAGGGTAAAGAGACCCAGTACTTC
CASSRVQGKETQYF
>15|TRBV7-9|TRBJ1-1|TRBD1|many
TGTGCCAGCAGCTCCTCTGACAGGGCCGGGACTGAAGCTTTCTTT
CASSSSDRAGTEAFF
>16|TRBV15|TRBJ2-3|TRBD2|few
TGTGCCACCAGCAGGGCCCCGGGGGGTGGAGCAGATACGCAGTATTTT
CATSRAPGGGADTQYF
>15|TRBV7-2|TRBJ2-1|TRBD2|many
TGTGCCAGCAGCTTAAACGGGAGGGCCGTATATGAGCAGTTCTTC
CASSLNGRAVYEQFF
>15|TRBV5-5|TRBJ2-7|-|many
TGTGCCAGCAGCTTTCGAGGGAGAGGTCGCGACGAGCAGTACTTC
CASSFRGRGRDEQYF
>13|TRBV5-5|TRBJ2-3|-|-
TGTGCCAGCAGCCCCGGGCATACAGATACGCAGTATTTT
CASSPGHTDTQYF
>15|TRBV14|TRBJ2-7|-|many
TGTGCCAGCAGCCAAGACCCCACGTTCTATTACGAGCAGTACTTC
CASSQDPTFYYEQYF
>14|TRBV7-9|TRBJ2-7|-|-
TGTGCCAGCAGCTCACACGGGGGTATCCACGAGCAGTACTTC
CASSSHGGIHEQYF
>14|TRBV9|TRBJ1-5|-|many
TGTGCCAGCGCACCCGGTTCGGGGAATCAGCCCCAGCATTTT
CASAPGSGNQPQHF
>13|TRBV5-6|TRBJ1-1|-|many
TGTGCCAGCGCCGGGACGGTGAACACTGAAGCTTTCTTT
CASAGTVNTEAFF
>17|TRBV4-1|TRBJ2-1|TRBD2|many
TGCGCCAGCAGCCGAGATCACGGTAGCGGGACAATGTATGAGCAGTTCTTC
CASSRDHGSGTMYEQFF
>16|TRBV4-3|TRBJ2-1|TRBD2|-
TGCGCCAGCAGCCAATCGTTAGCGGGGGCCGCGGATGAGCAGTTCTTC
CASSQSLAGAADEQFF
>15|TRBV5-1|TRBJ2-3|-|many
TGCGCCAGCAGCTCGCCCGGACGGAGGGCAGATACGCAGTATTTT
CASSSPGRRADTQYF
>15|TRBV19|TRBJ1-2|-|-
TGTGCCAGTAGTCCAGACAGGCTCTATAACTATGGCTACACCTTC
CASSPDRLYNYGYTF
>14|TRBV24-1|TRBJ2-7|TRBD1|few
TGTGCCACCAGTCCAGGACAGGGGATTTACGAGCAGTACTTC
CATSPGQGIYEQYF
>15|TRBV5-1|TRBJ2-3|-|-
TGCGCCAACAGCTTGGACGCCCTGCCCCCAGATACGCAGTATTTT
CANSLDALPPDTQYF
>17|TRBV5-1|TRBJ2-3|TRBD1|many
TGCGCCAGCAGCGAGGAAACCGGGACAGCAGGCACAGATACGCAGTATTTT
CASSEETGTAGTDTQYF
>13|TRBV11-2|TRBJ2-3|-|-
TGTGCCAGCAGCTCTTTCGCCGCAGATACGCAGTATTTT
CASSSFAADTQYF
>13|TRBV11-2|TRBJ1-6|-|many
TGTGCCAGCAGCTTAGCCCCTGCCCGGGCACTCCACTTT
CASSLAPARALHF
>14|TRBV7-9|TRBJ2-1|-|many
TGTGCCAGCAGCTTAGCGGTACGGCGGGATGAGCAGTTCTTC
CASSLAVRRDEQFF
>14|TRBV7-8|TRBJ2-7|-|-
TGTGCCAGCAGCGCATCAAGGATAAAGTACGAGCAGTACTTC
CASSASRIKYEQYF
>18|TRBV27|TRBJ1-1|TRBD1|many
TGTGCCAGCAGTCCAGGGCCCGGGACAGGGTTACGGAACACTGAAGCTTTCTTT
CASSPGPGTGLRNTEAFF
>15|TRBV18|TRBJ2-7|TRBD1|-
TGTGCCAGCTCATCGGACAGGGGGCCCTTCTACGAGCAGTACTTC
CASSSDRGPFYEQYF
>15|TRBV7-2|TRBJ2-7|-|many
TGTGCCAGCAGCTTCTGGGGCGGTCCTTCCTACGAGCAGTACTTC
CASSFWGGPSYEQYF
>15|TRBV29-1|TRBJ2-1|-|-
TGCAGCGTTGATTCGGGGGAAAGCTCCTACAATGAGCAGTTCTTC
CSVDSGESSYNEQFF
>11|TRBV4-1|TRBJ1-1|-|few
TGCGCCAGCAGCCAAGGGGGGTTTGCTTTCTTT
CASSQGGFAFF
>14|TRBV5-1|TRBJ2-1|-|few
TGCGCCAGCAGCTTGGAGGTGGGTAGCAATGAGCAGTTCTTC
CASSLEVGSNEQFF
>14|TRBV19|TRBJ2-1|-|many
TGTGCCAGTAGTATTCCCCCCTCTGACAATGAGCAGTTCTTC
CASSIPPSDNEQFF
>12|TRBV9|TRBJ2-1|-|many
TGTGCCAGCAGCCCGGTGGACAATGAGCAGTTCTTC
CASSPVDNEQFF
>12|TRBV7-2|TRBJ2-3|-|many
TGTGCCAGCAGCCAATCCACAGATACGCAGTATTTT
CASSQSTDTQYF
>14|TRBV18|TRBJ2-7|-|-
TGTGCCAGCTCACCTTTGGACAGCTCCTACGAGCAGTACTTC
CASSPLDSSYEQYF
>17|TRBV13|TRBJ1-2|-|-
TGTGCCAGCAGCTTTAGCCCCAGGGCAGCCACATTCAAGGGCTACACCTTC
CASSFSPRAATFKGYTF